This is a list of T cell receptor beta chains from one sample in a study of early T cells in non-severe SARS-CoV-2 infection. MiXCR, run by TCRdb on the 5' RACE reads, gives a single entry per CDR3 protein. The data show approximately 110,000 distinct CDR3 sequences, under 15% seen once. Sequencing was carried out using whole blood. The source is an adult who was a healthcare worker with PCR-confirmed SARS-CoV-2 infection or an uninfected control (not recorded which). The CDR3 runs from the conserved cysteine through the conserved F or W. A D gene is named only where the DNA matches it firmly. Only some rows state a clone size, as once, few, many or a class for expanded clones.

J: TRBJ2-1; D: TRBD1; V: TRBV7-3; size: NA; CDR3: CASRSGTGSREQFF; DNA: TGTGCCAGCAGATCCGGGACAGGGAGTCGCGAGCAGTTCTTC
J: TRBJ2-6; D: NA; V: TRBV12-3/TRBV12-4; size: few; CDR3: CASTTSGTGANVLTF; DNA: TGTGCCAGCACTACTTCAGGGACAGGGGCCAACGTCCTGACTTTC
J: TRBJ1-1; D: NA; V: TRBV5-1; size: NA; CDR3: CASSSRGGYEAFF; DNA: TGCGCCAGCAGCTCCAGGGGCGGGTACGAGGCTTTCTTT
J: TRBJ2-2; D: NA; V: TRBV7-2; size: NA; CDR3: CASTRVVIRAGELFF; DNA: TGTGCCAGCACCCGAGTGGTGATTCGTGCCGGGGAGCTGTTTTTT
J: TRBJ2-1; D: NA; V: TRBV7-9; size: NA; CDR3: CASSLDLGEQFF; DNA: TGTGCCAGCAGCTTAGATTTGGGGGAGCAGTTCTTC
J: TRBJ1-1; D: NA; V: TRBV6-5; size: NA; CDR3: CATSVGQKITEAFF; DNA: TGTGCCACCTCGGTAGGACAGAAAATTACTGAAGCTTTCTTT
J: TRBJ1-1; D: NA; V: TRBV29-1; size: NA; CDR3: CSVDVAGQGTEAFF; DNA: TGCAGCGTTGACGTTGCAGGCCAGGGCACTGAAGCTTTCTTT
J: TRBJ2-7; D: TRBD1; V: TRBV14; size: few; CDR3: CASSQSPGTTGTGF; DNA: TGTGCCAGCAGCCAATCCCCAGGGACCACGGGGACAGGGTTC
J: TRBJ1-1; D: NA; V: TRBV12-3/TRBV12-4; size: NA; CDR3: CASRLGQMNTEAFF; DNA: TGTGCCAGCAGGCTCGGACAAATGAACACTGAAGCTTTCTTT
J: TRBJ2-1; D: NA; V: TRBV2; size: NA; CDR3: CASSELLPDEEQFF; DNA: TGTGCCAGCAGTGAATTACTCCCGGACGAGGAGCAGTTCTTC
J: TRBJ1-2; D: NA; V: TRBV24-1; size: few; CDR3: CATSDPPDGALTF; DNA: TGTGCCACCAGTGATCCACCGGACGGAGCTTTAACCTTC
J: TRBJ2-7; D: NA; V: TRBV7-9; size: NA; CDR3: CASSLGRDLAYQQYF; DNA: TGTGCCAGCAGCCTGGGCAGGGACCTTGCCTACCAGCAGTACTTC
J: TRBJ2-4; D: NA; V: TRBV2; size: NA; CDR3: CASGDCRAKNIQYF; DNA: TGTGCCAGCGGCGACTGTCGCGCCAAAAACATTCAGTACTTC
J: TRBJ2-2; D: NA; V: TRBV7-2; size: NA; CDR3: CASSLRSGELFF; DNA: TGTGCCAGCAGCTTACGGAGCGGGGAGCTGTTTTTT
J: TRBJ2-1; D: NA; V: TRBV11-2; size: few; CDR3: CASSLEVQNYNEQFF; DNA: TGTGCCAGCAGCTTAGAGGTACAGAACTACAATGAGCAGTTCTTC
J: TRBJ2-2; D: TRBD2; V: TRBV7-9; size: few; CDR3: CASSPMAGANTGELFF; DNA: TGTGCCAGCAGCCCGATGGCGGGAGCGAACACCGGGGAGCTGTTTTTT
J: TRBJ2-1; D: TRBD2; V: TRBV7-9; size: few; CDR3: CASSFDQRGPEEQFF; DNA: TGTGCCAGCAGCTTTGATCAGCGGGGTCCGGAGGAGCAGTTCTTC
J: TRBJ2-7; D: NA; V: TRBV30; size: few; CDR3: CAWSGEGQYF; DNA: TGTGCCTGGAGTGGAGAGGGTCAGTACTTC
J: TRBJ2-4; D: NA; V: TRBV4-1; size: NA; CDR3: CASSQPIGFGGGGIQYF; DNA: TGCGCCAGCAGCCAACCTATCGGTTTCGGGGGTGGAGGCATTCAGTACTTC
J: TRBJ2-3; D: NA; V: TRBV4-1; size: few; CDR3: CASSQEGTMGTQYF; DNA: TGCGCCAGCAGCCAAGAGGGGACCATGGGTACGCAGTATTTT
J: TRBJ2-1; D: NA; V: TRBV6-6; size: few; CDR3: CATLAGNRNNEQFF; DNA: TGTGCCACCCTCGCGGGTAATAGAAACAATGAGCAGTTCTTC
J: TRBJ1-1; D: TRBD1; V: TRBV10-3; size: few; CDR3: CAISERGRAYTEAFF; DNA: TGTGCCATCAGTGAAAGGGGGCGGGCCTACACTGAAGCTTTCTTT
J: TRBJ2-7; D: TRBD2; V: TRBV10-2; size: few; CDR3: CASRKAGEGLEQYF; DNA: TGCGCCAGCAGAAAGGCGGGGGAGGGCCTCGAGCAGTACTTC
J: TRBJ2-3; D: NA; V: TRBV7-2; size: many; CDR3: CASSLSGRSTDTQYF; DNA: TGTGCCAGCAGCTTATCGGGGCGCAGCACAGATACGCAGTATTTT
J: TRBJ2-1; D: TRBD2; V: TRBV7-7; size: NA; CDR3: CASSRSGTSIEQFF; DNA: TGTGCCAGCAGCAGGTCCGGGACTAGTATTGAGCAGTTCTTC
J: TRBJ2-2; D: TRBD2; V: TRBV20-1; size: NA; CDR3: CGLSGGTGELFF; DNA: TGCGGTTTGAGCGGGGGGACCGGGGAGCTGTTTTTT
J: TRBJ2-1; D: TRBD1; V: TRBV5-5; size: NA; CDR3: CASSGDRGMGEQFF; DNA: TGTGCCAGCAGCGGGGACAGGGGGATGGGTGAGCAGTTCTTC
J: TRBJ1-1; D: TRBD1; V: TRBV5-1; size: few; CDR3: CASSSGPGTGAGTEAFF; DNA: TGCGCCAGCAGCTCCGGTCCCGGGACAGGGGCGGGAACTGAAGCTTTCTTT
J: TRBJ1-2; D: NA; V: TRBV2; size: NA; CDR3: CASSGTANYGYTF; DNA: TGTGCCAGCAGTGGGACAGCGAACTATGGCTACACCTTC